This T cell receptor beta chain was recovered during a study of OX40 agonist ivuxolimab in advanced cancers. With 5 bases clipped from V and 5 bases from J, the junction kept 5 bases outside the gene matches. The germline gives CDR1 MDHEN, CDR2 SYDVKM. This CDR3 is built from 14 residues. Clones were sequenced by immunoSEQ multiplex PCR, and TCRdb holds only the in-frame ones, with some missing. The sample includes about 19,000 clones, about 70% of them seen just once. The receptor was isolated from an adult with an advanced solid tumor such as melanoma, head and neck, liver or kidney cancer. This sample comprised CD4+ or CD8+ T cells sorted from blood, obtained in a trial of the OX40 agonist ivuxolimab. The chain combines TRBV28 with TRBJ2-3; TRBD2 matches at 9 bases. The CDR3 region has the DNA TGTGCCAGCAGTCTAGGACTAGCGCTAGATACGCAGTATTTT. Translation: CASSLGLALDTQYF. The whole variable domain, remainder taken from reference TRBV28 and TRBJ2-3, is DVKVTQSSRYLVKRTGEKVFLECVQDMDHENMFWYRQDPGLGLRLIYFSYDVKMKEKGDIPEGYSVSREKKERFSLILESASTNQTSMYLCASSLGLALDTQYFGPGTRLTVL.